These 11 T cell receptor beta chains were sequenced from one sample in a study of prognosis after radiotherapy for stage I lung cancer. From genomic DNA, two-round multiplex PCR was used to amplify TCR beta CDR3. The first round of PCR was done with primers that matched each TRBV and TRBJ gene. TCRdb re-derived calls from the multiplex PCR reads in MiXCR, one entry per CDR3 protein. The sample holds about 22,000 distinct CDR3 sequences, approximately 45% seen once. The sample here was PBMCs, taken before or after stereotactic body radiation therapy (not recorded which). Receptors were obtained from a donor over 45 with non-small cell lung cancer.

Comments on this clonotype: At one end the junction does not follow the germline gene, possibly because of a read error. The chain has TRBV6-1 and TRBJ2-7, with a possible D match to TRBD1 (6 bases). This CDR3 spans 13 amino acids. CDR1 is MNHNS, CDR2 SASEGT, per germline. In nucleotides, the CDR3 is TGTGCCAGCGTCTTACAGGGAAGAGGCGAGCAGCACTTC. This codes for CASVLQGRGEQHF.

Here the CDR3 reads CASTWTALVTGELFF. Here the CDR3 DNA reads TGTGCCAGCACCTGGACAGCCCTCGTCACCGGGGAGCTGTTTTTT. The chain couples TRBV12-3 or TRBV12-4 to TRBJ2-2; a possible D gene is TRBD1 (6 bases). The germline V and J ends were trimmed by 7 bases and 4 bases, with 16 bases remaining between them. This CDR3 is 15 amino acids long.

The table lists this clonotype with many counts. V gene TRBV28 combines with J gene TRBJ1-2; D is perhaps TRBD1 (5 bases). The V end lost 5 bases, the J end lost 3 bases, and 16 bases lay between the germline ends. There are 15 residues in the CDR3. CDR1 is MDHEN and CDR2 is SYDVKM in the germline V gene. The CDR3 sequence: CASSDEGNYDYGYTF. The DNA for the CDR3 is TGTGCCAGCAGTGATGAGGGGAACTACGACTATGGCTACACCTTC.

Comments on this clonotype: This clone may be a read error of a much larger clone one base away. The chain employs TRBV20-1 and TRBJ2-5; 8 nucleotides line up with TRBD2. The CDR3 totals 15 residues. Germline CDR1 and CDR2: DFQATT and SNEGSKA (reference sequence). The CDR3 DNA sequence: TGCAGTGCTAACTTGGGACTAGGGAACCAAGATACCCAGTACTTC. This codes for CSANLGLGNQDTQYF.

The chain has TRBV27 and TRBJ1-1; D is uncertain. The V gene lost 2 bases and the J gene lost 1 base, with 5 bases spanning the gap. Germline V gene lookup returns CDR1 MNHEY and CDR2 SMNVEV (reference sequence). The CDR3 length is 13 residues. The CDR3 bases are TGTGCCAGCAGTTTACGCCAGAACACTGAAGCTTTCTTT. This translates into CASSLRQNTEAFF.

The chain uses TRBV6-2 or TRBV6-3 and TRBJ2-1; D remains unclear. Germline V lookup: CDR1 MNHEY, CDR2 SVGEGT. The CDR3 consists of 10 residues. The CDR3 sequence is CANAGNEQFF. CDR3 DNA: TGTGCAAACGCCGGGAATGAGCAGTTCTTC.

The chain is built from TRBV20-1 and TRBJ2-1; the D gene is possibly TRBD2 (5 bases). CDR1 DFQATT and CDR2 SNEGSKA come from the germline V gene (reference sequence). This CDR3 region has 17 residues. V was shortened by 3 bases and J by 4 bases, with 22 bases between the two germline ends. The DNA of the CDR3 is TGCAGTGCTAGGATTGTCCTATCCCCTAGCAGATACAATGAGCAGTTCTTC. It codes for CSARIVLSPSRYNEQFF.

CDR3 coding DNA: TGTGCCACCAGTGATCGCCGGGACAGTAATTCGCACCTCCACTTT. This codes for CATSDRRDSNSHLHF. The chain uses TRBV24-1 and TRBJ1-6, with 7 bases that match TRBD1. The CDR3 runs to 15 residues. V was clipped by 3 bases and J by 15 bases; unmatched bases: 13. The germline gives CDR1 KGHDR, CDR2 SFDVKD.

This clonotype was picked up many times. The chain couples TRBV6-5 to TRBJ2-5; 8 bases align to TRBD2. The CDR3 runs 15 residues. V was pared by 5 bases and J by 5 bases, with 10 bases of the junction left unmatched. CDR1 MNHEY and CDR2 SVGAGI come from the germline V gene. The CDR3 DNA is TGTGCCAGCAGTGCTGGCGCGGGGGGTGGGGAGACCCAGTACTTC. This codes for CASSAGAGGGETQYF.

The V call is TRBV6-1, the J call TRBJ1-2, with D possibly matching TRBD1 (6 bases). The CDR3 is made up of 16 amino acids. Trimming left V 7 bases short and J 8 bases short, with 26 bases between. The germline gives CDR1 MNHNS, CDR2 SASEGT. The CDR3 sequence is CASTPSYRVLKSGYTF. CDR3 DNA: TGTGCCAGCACCCCCTCTTACAGGGTATTAAAGAGCGGCTACACCTTC.

The chain is built from TRBV11-2 and TRBJ2-1; D is perhaps TRBD2 (6 bases). CDR1 is SGHAT, CDR2 FQNNGV, per germline. The CDR3 runs 14 residues. V lost 1 base and J lost 7, with 11 bases in between. The CDR3 DNA sequence: TGTGCCAGCAGCTTAGTAGCGGCAGCAAATGAGCAGTTCTTC. It encodes CASSLVAAANEQFF.